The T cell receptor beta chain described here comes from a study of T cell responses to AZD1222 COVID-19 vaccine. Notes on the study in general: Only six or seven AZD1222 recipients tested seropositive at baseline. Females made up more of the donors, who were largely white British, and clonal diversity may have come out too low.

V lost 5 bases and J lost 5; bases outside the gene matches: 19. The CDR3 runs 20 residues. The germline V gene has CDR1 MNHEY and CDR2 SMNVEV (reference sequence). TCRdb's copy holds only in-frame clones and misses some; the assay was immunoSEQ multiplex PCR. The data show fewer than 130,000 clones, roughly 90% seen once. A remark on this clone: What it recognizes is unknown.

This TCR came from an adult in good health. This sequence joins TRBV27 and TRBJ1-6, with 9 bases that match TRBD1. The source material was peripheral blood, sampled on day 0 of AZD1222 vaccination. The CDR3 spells CASSPYKTGGIGLDNSPLHF. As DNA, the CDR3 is TGTGCCAGCAGTCCCTATAAGACAGGGGGAATAGGGTTGGATAATTCACCCCTCCACTTT.